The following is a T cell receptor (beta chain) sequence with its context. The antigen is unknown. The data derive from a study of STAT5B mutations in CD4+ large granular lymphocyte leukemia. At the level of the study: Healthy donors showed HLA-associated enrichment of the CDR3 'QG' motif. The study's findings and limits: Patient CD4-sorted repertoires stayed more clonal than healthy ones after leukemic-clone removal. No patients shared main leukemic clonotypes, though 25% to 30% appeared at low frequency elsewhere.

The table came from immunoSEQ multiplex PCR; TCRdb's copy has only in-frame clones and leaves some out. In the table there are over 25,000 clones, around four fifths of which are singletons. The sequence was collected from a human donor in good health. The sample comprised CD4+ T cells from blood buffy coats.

The CDR3: CASAPGPYNEQFF. The CDR3 region has the DNA TGTGCCAGCGCGCCGGGGCCCTACAATGAGCAGTTCTTC. The V call is TRBV6-6, the J call TRBJ2-1, with D perhaps matching TRBD1 or TRBD2 (5 bases each). Between the trimmed V and J ends, which lost 8 bases and 2 bases, there was a span of 10 bases. This CDR3 spans 13 amino acids. From germline, CDR1 is MNHNY and CDR2 SVGAGI (reference sequence).